Shown below are 13 T cell receptor beta chains from a single sample sequenced in a study of shared clonotypes between healthy human individuals. Measured with immunoSEQ multiplex PCR; TCRdb has only the in-frame clones, and not every one. This sample has roughly 590,000 clones; 95% occur once, and the top ten carry around 0.097%. CD45RO-negative, CCR7-positively selected cells formed the naive CD8 fraction, excluding terminally differentiated effector memory CD45RA+ cells. Sequencing was performed on naive CD8+ T cells sorted from blood. The receptors derive from a woman aged 25 to 39 in good health.

The CDR3 sequence: CASSPLAGGETQYF. DNA for the CDR3: TGTGCCAGCAGCCCCTTGGCCGGAGGGGAGACCCAGTACTTC. This rearrangement joins TRBV5-6 to TRBJ2-5; perhaps TRBD2 as D (6 bases). Germline CDR1 is SGHDT and CDR2 is YYEEEE. V was cut by 4 bases and J by 5 bases, with 15 bases left in between. The CDR3 has 14 amino acids.

CDR3: CASSLVQSYNSPLHF. The CDR3 DNA is TGTGCCAGCAGCTTGGTCCAGTCCTATAATTCACCCCTCCACTTT. The V gene is TRBV5-6, the J gene TRBJ1-6; D remains ambiguous. V shed 0 bases and J shed 1 base, with 5 bases lying between them. This CDR3 has 15 residues. The V gene's germline CDR1 is SGHDT and CDR2 YYEEEE. Combining the CDR3 with reference TRBV5-6 and TRBJ1-6 gives the whole variable domain DAGVTQSPTHLIKTRGQQVTLRCSPKSGHDTVSWYQQALGQGPQFIFQYYEEEERQRGNFPDRFSGHQFPNYSSELNVNALLLGDSALYLCASSLVQSYNSPLHFGNGTRLTVT.

The rearrangement links TRBV2 to TRBJ2-6; 10 bases line up with TRBD2. J lost 3 bases, V lost 9 bases, and 11 bases had no gene match. The CDR3 covers 17 residues. Germline CDR1 and CDR2: SNHLY and FYNNEI. As DNA, the CDR3 is TGTGCCAGTGTGGGGAGCGGGAGGGCCCTTGGGGCCAACGTCCTGACTTTC. Translation gives CASVGSGRALGANVLTF. The full variable domain, with the rest looked up from reference TRBV2 and TRBJ2-6, is EPEVTQTPSHQVTQMGQEVILRCVPISNHLYFYWYRQILGQKVEFLVSFYNNEISEKSEIFDDQFSVERPDGSNFTLKIRSTKLEDSAMYFCASVGSGRALGANVLTFGAGSRLTVL.

This clone occurred once. The chain couples TRBV13 to TRBJ1-3; no reliable D call. The CDR3 is 12 amino acids. The V end was cut by 2 bases, the J end by 9 bases, with 8 bases between. The germline V gene has CDR1 PRHDT and CDR2 FYEKMQ (reference sequence). CDR3 sequence (DNA): TGTGCCAGCAGCTTATCTAGAAGCACCATATATTTT. This sequence encodes CASSLSRSTIYF.

The rearrangement joins TRBV5-6 to TRBJ1-2; D gene ambiguous. Germline V gene data show CDR1 as SGHDT and CDR2 as YYEEEE. V dropped 3 bases and J dropped 8 bases, with 11 bases sitting between them. The CDR3 runs 12 residues. CDR3 loop: CASSYGRSGYTF. The DNA for the CDR3 is TGTGCCAGCAGCTACGGACGCAGCGGCTACACCTTC. Looking up the rest from reference TRBV5-6 and TRBJ1-2 gives the full variable domain: DAGVTQSPTHLIKTRGQQVTLRCSPKSGHDTVSWYQQALGQGPQFIFQYYEEEERQRGNFPDRFSGHQFPNYSSELNVNALLLGDSALYLCASSYGRSGYTFGSGTRLTVV.

This rearrangement joins TRBV19 to TRBJ1-5, with TRBD1 as a possible D gene (5 bases). The CDR3 has 14 amino acids. V was trimmed by 4 bases and J by 4 bases, leaving 11 bases between them. Germline V gene lookup returns CDR1 LNHDA and CDR2 SQIVND (reference sequence). The CDR3 here is CASSTWGENQPQHF. The CDR3 region has the DNA TGTGCCAGTAGTACCTGGGGGGAAAATCAGCCCCAGCATTTT.

CDR3 loop: CASSPTGTGGHTEAFF. CDR3 bases: TGTGCCAGCAGCCCAACCGGGACAGGGGGCCACACTGAAGCTTTCTTT. The chain is built from TRBV13 and TRBJ1-1, with 12 bases lining up with TRBD1. With 5 bases clipped from V and 3 bases from J, the junction kept 7 bases outside the gene matches. This CDR3 region has 16 residues. Per germline, CDR1 PRHDT and CDR2 FYEKMQ (reference sequence). Full variable domain (remainder filled in from reference TRBV13 and TRBJ1-1): AAGVIQSPRHLIKEKRETATLKCYPIPRHDTVYWYQQGPGQDPQFLISFYEKMQSDKGSIPDRFSAQQFSDYHSELNMSSLELGDSALYFCASSPTGTGGHTEAFFGQGTRLTVV.

V usage is TRBV9 and J usage is TRBJ2-2; D is perhaps TRBD1 or TRBD2 (5 bases each). The CDR3 length is 14 residues. Looked up from germline, CDR1 is SGDLS and CDR2 is YYNGEE. Trimming pared 2 bases from V and 6 bases from J, leaving 11 bases between. CDR3 loop: CASSVGRRPGELFF. As DNA, the CDR3 is TGTGCCAGCAGCGTGGGACGTCGACCCGGGGAGCTGTTTTTT.

The CDR3 DNA is TGTGCCAGCGGTCCCTACACCGGGGAGCTGTTTTTT. Protein: CASGPYTGELFF. The V gene is TRBV7-8, the J gene TRBJ2-2; D call uncertain. This CDR3 is 12 amino acids long. Deletions cut 8 bases from V and 3 bases from J, with 7 bases between. From germline, CDR1 is SGHVS and CDR2 FQNEAQ.

The chain recombines TRBV19 with TRBJ1-2; D is unresolved. CDR3 length: 16 amino acids. Germline V gives CDR1 LNHDA, CDR2 SQIVND (reference sequence). Trimming removed 5 bases from V and 4 bases from J, with 20 bases in between. Here the CDR3 DNA reads TGTGCCAGTAGTCCAACCCCCGACCGGGATTCCTATGGCTACACCTTC. Translated, it gives CASSPTPDRDSYGYTF.

This clone came up once. This rearrangement joins TRBV2 to TRBJ2-1; 10 positions match TRBD2. Trimming cost V 2 bases and J 7 bases; bases outside gene matches: 14. The CDR3 spans 18 residues. Germline V gene data show CDR1 as SNHLY and CDR2 as FYNNEI. The CDR3 reads CASSELDGLAEGGNEQFF. DNA of the CDR3: TGTGCCAGCAGTGAATTAGATGGACTAGCGGAGGGGGGGAATGAGCAGTTCTTC. The variable domain in full, completed from reference TRBV2 and TRBJ2-1, reads EPEVTQTPSHQVTQMGQEVILRCVPISNHLYFYWYRQILGQKVEFLVSFYNNEISEKSEIFDDQFSVERPDGSNFTLKIRSTKLEDSAMYFCASSELDGLAEGGNEQFFGPGTRLTVL.

This clone was seen once. The chain couples TRBV9 to TRBJ1-1; D is undetermined. V shed 3 bases and J shed 2 bases, with 17 bases lying between them. The length of the CDR3 is 16 residues. Germline values: CDR1 SGDLS, CDR2 YYNGEE. CDR3 DNA: TGTGCCAGCAGCGACCTTTTGGGATGGAGTAACACTGAAGCTTTCTTT. Protein product: CASSDLLGWSNTEAFF.

The J gene is TRBJ2-1, the V gene TRBV28; D ambiguous. There are 15 residues in the CDR3. Germline CDR1 reads MDHEN; CDR2 reads SYDVKM. Trimming removed 2 bases from V and 2 bases from J, with 10 bases in between. The CDR3 DNA sequence: TGTGCCAGCAGTTTAGGTTTCGACCCCTACAATGAGCAGTTCTTC. This codes for CASSLGFDPYNEQFF. The variable domain in full, with the rest retrieved from reference TRBV28 and TRBJ2-1, is DVKVTQSSRYLVKRTGEKVFLECVQDMDHENMFWYRQDPGLGLRLIYFSYDVKMKEKGDIPEGYSVSREKKERFSLILESASTNQTSMYLCASSLGFDPYNEQFFGPGTRLTVL.